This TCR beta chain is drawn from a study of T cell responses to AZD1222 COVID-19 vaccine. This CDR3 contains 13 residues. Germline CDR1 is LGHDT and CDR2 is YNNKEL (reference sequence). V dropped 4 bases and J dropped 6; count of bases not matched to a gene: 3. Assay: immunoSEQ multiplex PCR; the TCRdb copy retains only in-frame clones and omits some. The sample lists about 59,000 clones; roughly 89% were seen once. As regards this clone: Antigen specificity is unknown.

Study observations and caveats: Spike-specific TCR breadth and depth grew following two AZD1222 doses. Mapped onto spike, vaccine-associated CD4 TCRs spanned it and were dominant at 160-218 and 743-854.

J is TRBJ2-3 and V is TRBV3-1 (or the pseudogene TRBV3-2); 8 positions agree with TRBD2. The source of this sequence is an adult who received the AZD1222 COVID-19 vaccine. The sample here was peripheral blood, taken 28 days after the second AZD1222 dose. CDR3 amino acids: CASSPGTRDTQYF. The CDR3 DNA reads TGTGCCAGCAGCCCGGGGACTAGGGATACGCAGTATTTT.